This TCR beta chain was recovered during a study of blood T cell repertoires in COVID-19. Germline loops: CDR1 MDHEN, CDR2 SYDVKM. The CDR3 contains 13 residues. Trimming pared 5 bases from V and 7 bases from J, leaving 12 bases between. Using immunoSEQ multiplex PCR, the repertoire was profiled, and TCRdb retains in-frame clones only, with some absent. Of 260,000 or so clones in the sample, 83% are singletons; the top ten hold approximately 5.3%. The chain uses TRBV28 and TRBJ1-5, with a weak D call TRBD1 (5 bases). What was sequenced was peripheral blood. The origin of this receptor is an elderly man with acute or convalescent COVID-19. This chain's CDR3 is CASSHGGTQPQHF. The CDR3 nucleotides read TGTGCCAGCAGTCACGGGGGGACCCAGCCCCAGCATTTT.